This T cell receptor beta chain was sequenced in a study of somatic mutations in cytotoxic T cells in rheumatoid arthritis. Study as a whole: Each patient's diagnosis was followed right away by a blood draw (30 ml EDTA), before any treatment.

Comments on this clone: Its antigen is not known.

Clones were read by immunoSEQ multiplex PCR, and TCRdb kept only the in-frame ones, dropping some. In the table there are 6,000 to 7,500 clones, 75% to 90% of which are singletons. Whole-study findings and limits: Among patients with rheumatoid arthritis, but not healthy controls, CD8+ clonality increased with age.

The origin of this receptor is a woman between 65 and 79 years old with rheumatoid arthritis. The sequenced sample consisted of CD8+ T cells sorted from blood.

CDR3 loop: CASSGTGSYEQYF. CDR3 bases: TGTGCCAGCAGCGGGACAGGGTCCTACGAGCAGTACTTC. This chain joins TRBV9 and TRBJ2-7; 8 bases agree with TRBD1. V was clipped by 3 bases and J by 1 base; unmatched bases: 0. The CDR3 spans 13 residues. Germline CDR1 reads SGDLS; CDR2 reads YYNGEE.